A single sample gave rise to the 27 T cell receptor beta chains below, sequenced in a study of T cells in Graves' hyperthyroidism and ophthalmopathy. TCR beta CDR3 regions were amplified from RNA. The TCR CDR3 was amplified in a first-round RT-PCR using the HTBI primer set. TCRdb processed the multiplex PCR reads anew with MiXCR; each CDR3 protein has one entry. The data contain around 340,000 distinct CDR3 sequences, about a sixth of them singletons. Sequencing input: blood. Receptors were obtained from a woman aged 25 to 39 with Graves' hyperthyroidism that later progressed to Graves' ophthalmopathy.

This clonotype was seen ten or more times. The CDR3 here is CAWTSGLDEKLFF. The DNA for the CDR3 is TGTGCCTGGACCTCAGGGCTGGATGAAAAACTGTTTTTT. This rearrangement joins TRBV30 to TRBJ1-4; D possibly corresponds to TRBD1 (5 bases). The CDR3 is made up of 13 amino acids. V lost 4 bases, J lost 6 bases, and 12 bases lay in between. Germline CDR1 and CDR2: GTSNPN and SVGIG (reference sequence).

The chain joins TRBV28 to TRBJ2-2; the D gene is possibly TRBD1 (6 bases). Germline CDR1 reads MDHEN; CDR2 reads SYDVKM. Trimming pared 6 bases from V and 3 bases from J, leaving 17 bases between. CDR3 length: 16 amino acids. The CDR3 loop reads CASSQIPGQYTGELFF. Here the CDR3 DNA reads TGTGCCAGCAGCCAAATCCCCGGACAGTACACCGGGGAGCTGTTTTTT.

This chain connects TRBV10-3 to TRBJ2-3; 15 bases line up with TRBD2. With V trimmed by 6 bases and J by 6 bases, 1 base remained unmatched. The CDR3 loop spans 14 amino acids. Per the germline V gene, CDR1 is ENHRY and CDR2 is SYGVKD. The CDR3 reads CAIRGTSGGDTQYF. CDR3 nucleotides: TGTGCCATCAGAGGGACTAGCGGGGGGGATACGCAGTATTTT.

The CDR3 nucleotides are TGTGCCAGCAGCCACCAGGCCCTTTCCGGGACAGGCTATGGCTACACCTTC. The encoded protein is CASSHQALSGTGYGYTF. This chain joins TRBV7-9 and TRBJ1-2; TRBD1 matches 8 bases. The V gene's germline CDR1 is SEHNR and CDR2 FQNEAQ (reference sequence). CDR3 size: 17 residues. J lost 4 bases, V lost 5 bases, and 15 bases had no gene match.

Many counts were recorded for this clonotype. The chain carries TRBV19 and TRBJ1-5; tentative D call: TRBD1 (6 bases). The CDR3 is 17 amino acids. Per the germline V gene, CDR1 is LNHDA and CDR2 is SQIVND (reference sequence). Trimming pared 4 bases from V and 1 base from J, leaving 17 bases between. Here the CDR3 reads CASSKPGAGGSNQPQHF. As DNA, the CDR3 is TGTGCCAGTAGTAAACCGGGGGCCGGAGGGAGCAATCAGCCCCAGCATTTT.

This sequence joins TRBV12-3 or TRBV12-4 and TRBJ2-3; D is perhaps TRBD2 (6 bases). Trimming took off 6 bases at V and 5 bases at J, with 9 bases between the two ends. CDR3 length: 12 residues. The CDR3 sequence: CASSGRRDTQYF. CDR3 sequence (DNA): TGTGCCAGCAGCGGGAGAAGAGATACGCAGTATTTT.

Points on this clonotype: This may come from a read error, since a much larger clone is one base off. V and J are TRBV2 and TRBJ1-1; possibly TRBD1 for D (6 bases). Germline V gene data show CDR1 as SNHLY and CDR2 as FYNNEI. CDR3 length: 13 amino acids. The CDR3 loop is CASPGAVNTGAFF. As DNA, the CDR3 is TGTGCCAGTCCGGGGGCAGTGAACACTGGAGCTTTCTTT.

There are many counts of this clonotype. The chain carries TRBV19 and TRBJ1-2; 8 nucleotides agree with TRBD1. The CDR3 spans 19 residues. Looked up from germline, CDR1 is LNHDA and CDR2 is SQIVND (reference sequence). V lost 6 bases to trimming and J lost 3 bases; unmatched junction nucleotides: 21. CDR3 DNA: TGTGCCAGTAGGAAGTTCTTAAAGGGCAGGGGGCCAATTGACTATGGCTACACCTTC. It encodes CASRKFLKGRGPIDYGYTF.

The chain links TRBV6-5 to TRBJ2-2, with a tentative D call TRBD1 (5 bases). CDR1 is MNHEY, CDR2 SVGAGI, per germline. CDR3 size: 17 residues. V shed 0 bases and J shed 2 bases, with 13 bases lying between them. CDR3 DNA: TGTGCCAGCAGTTACTCGAAGGACAACGCAAACACCGGGGAGCTGTTTTTT. Its protein product is CASSYSKDNANTGELFF.

The rearrangement joins TRBV5-1 to TRBJ2-3, with 7 bases aligning to TRBD2. The ends lost 4 bases at V and 6 bases at J; junction bases unmatched: 11. CDR1 and CDR2 (germline): SGHRS, YFSETQ. This CDR3 has 15 amino acids. CDR3 residues: CASSPQILAPDTQYF. The CDR3, as DNA: TGCGCCAGCAGCCCCCAGATACTAGCGCCCGATACGCAGTATTTT.

This clonotype appeared many times. CDR3 amino acids: CASSNVAGGNEQFF. The CDR3 DNA reads as TGTGCCAGCAGCAACGTGGCGGGGGGAAATGAGCAGTTCTTC. The chain recombines TRBV11-2 with TRBJ2-1; 8 nucleotides line up with TRBD2. CDR1 and CDR2 (germline): SGHAT, FQNNGV. The CDR3 length is 14 residues. V lost 5 bases and J lost 7; bases outside the gene matches: 7.

V and J are TRBV4-2 and TRBJ1-5; possibly TRBD1 for D (6 bases). The CDR3 loop spans 14 amino acids. Germline assignment: CDR1 LGHNA and CDR2 YNFKEQ. Between the trimmed V and J ends, which lost 3 bases and 7 bases, there was a span of 13 bases. The CDR3 loop reads CASSQGAGVQPQHF. The CDR3 nucleotides are TGTGCCAGCAGCCAGGGCGCAGGGGTCCAGCCCCAGCATTTT.

V usage is TRBV7-9 and J usage is TRBJ2-5; D is undetermined. Trimming stripped 8 bases from V and 3 bases from J, with 13 bases between. The germline CDR1 and CDR2 sequences are SEHNR and FQNEAQ (reference sequence). This CDR3 is built from 13 residues. The CDR3 is CASSRENEETQYF. The CDR3, as DNA: TGTGCCAGCTCCAGAGAAAACGAAGAGACCCAGTACTTC.

This clonotype came up many times. The chain employs TRBV11-1 and TRBJ2-7, with TRBD1 matching 9 bases. There are 16 residues in the CDR3. Germline CDR1 is SGHAT and CDR2 is FQDESV (reference sequence). With 3 bases clipped from V and 2 bases from J, the junction kept 8 bases outside the gene matches. CDR3 amino acids: CASSFERDRVTYEQYF. CDR3 DNA: TGTGCCAGCAGCTTCGAACGGGACAGGGTAACCTACGAGCAGTACTTC.

This clonotype was picked up many times. V and J are TRBV10-1 and TRBJ1-3, with D possibly matching TRBD1 (6 bases). The V and J ends lost 3 bases and 3 bases respectively, with 24 bases between them. Germline CDR1 is WNHNN and CDR2 is SYGVQD (reference sequence). There are 19 residues in the CDR3. Written as DNA, the CDR3 is TGCGCCAGCAGTGACCCGACGACAGGAGGGCCCGTAGGTGGAAACACCATATATTTT. This encodes CASSDPTTGGPVGGNTIYF.

This clonotype was observed at least ten times. This chain connects TRBV12-3 or TRBV12-4 to TRBJ2-6, with TRBD1 as a possible D gene (6 bases). The ends were cut back, 6 bases at V and 0 bases at J, with 21 bases in the middle. CDR3 length: 19 residues. The CDR3 region is CASRRWAERGYSGANVLTF. The CDR3 DNA sequence: TGTGCCAGCAGACGGTGGGCGGAAAGGGGGTACTCTGGGGCCAACGTCCTGACTTTC.

This clonotype showed up just a few times. The chain combines TRBV24-1 with TRBJ2-5; TRBD2 might be the D (6 bases). Trimming left V 3 bases short and J 7 bases short, with 14 bases between. The CDR3 has 14 amino acids. Germline assignment: CDR1 KGHDR and CDR2 SFDVKD. As DNA, the CDR3 is TGTGCCACCAGTGATCCTCGGCGGGGTAGGACCCAGTACTTC. Translated: CATSDPRRGRTQYF.

This chain uses TRBV7-9 with TRBJ1-1; no clear D gene. The CDR3 contains 11 residues. The V gene's germline CDR1 is SEHNR and CDR2 FQNEAQ (reference sequence). Trimming pared 2 bases from V and 12 bases from J, leaving 10 bases between. In DNA form, the CDR3 reads TGTGCCAGCAGCTTACCGCCTGCGACTTTCTTT. It encodes CASSLPPATFF. The whole variable domain, remainder taken from reference TRBV7-9 and TRBJ1-1, is DTGVSQNPRHKITKRGQNVTFRCDPISEHNRLYWYRQTLGQGPEFLTYFQNEAQLEKSRLLSDRFSAERPKGSFSTLEIQRTEQGDSAMYLCASSLPPATFFGQGTRLTVV.

With regard to this clonotype: A much larger clone differs from this one at a single base, so this may be a read error. Since the CDR3 does not end with the conserved phenylalanine or tryptophan, this likely comes from a read error. This chain connects TRBV7-8 to TRBJ2-1; TRBD2 might be the D (6 bases). Germline values: CDR1 SGHVS, CDR2 FQNEAQ. V shed 2 bases and J shed 5 bases, with 16 bases lying between them. This CDR3 has 16 amino acids. CDR3: CASSLLSASDDNEQFV. The CDR3 DNA is TGTGCCAGCAGCTTACTTTCGGCTAGCGATGACAATGAGCAGTTCGTC.

This clonotype was seen ten or more times. Written as DNA, the CDR3 is TGTGCCAGCAGTTTACTAGCGGGAGGGGCCGATGAGCAGTTCTTC. This sequence encodes CASSLLAGGADEQFF. The V and J genes are TRBV2 and TRBJ2-1; 13 bases agree with TRBD2. Germline trimming cut 5 bases from V and 8 bases from J; bases unmatched to any gene: 6. CDR3 length: 15 amino acids. The germline gives CDR1 SNHLY, CDR2 FYNNEI.

This clonotype has a count of ten or more. The genes are TRBV5-1 and TRBJ2-3; D is ambiguous. Germline CDR1 and CDR2: SGHRS and YFSETQ. CDR3 length equals 16 residues. V lost 0 bases, J lost 9 bases, and 20 bases lay in between. Here the CDR3 reads CASSLVTYQLGVTQYF. CDR3 nucleotides: TGCGCCAGCAGCTTGGTTACTTATCAGCTGGGTGTGACGCAGTATTTT. Full variable domain (rest looked up from reference TRBV5-1 and TRBJ2-3): KAGVTQTPRYLIKTRGQQVTLSCSPISGHRSVSWYQQTPGQGLQFLFEYFSETQRNKGNFPGRFSGRQFSNSRSEMNVSTLELGDSALYLCASSLVTYQLGVTQYFGPGTRLTVL.

Worth noting for this clonotype: A much larger clone differs from this one at a single base, so this may be a read error. The CDR3 region has the DNA TGTGCCAGCAGTTTCAGCGGAGAGACCCAGTACTTC. Amino acid sequence: CASSFSGETQYF. This chain connects TRBV27 to TRBJ2-5, with D possibly TRBD2 on 5 matching bases. Germline V gene sequence: CDR1 MNHEY, CDR2 SMNVEV (reference sequence). Trimming removed 3 bases at V and 4 bases at J, with 6 bases between. The CDR3 has 12 amino acids.

The chain carries TRBV20-1 and TRBJ1-5; a weak D match, TRBD1 (5 bases). CDR1 and CDR2 from the germline V gene are DFQATT and SNEGSKA (reference sequence). The CDR3 is made up of 14 amino acids. Between the trimmed V and J ends, which lost 5 bases and 2 bases, there was a span of 13 bases. The CDR3 nucleotides read TGCAGTGCTTCCCAGGGAGGTGGCAATCAGCCCCAGCATTTT. Translated, it gives CSASQGGGNQPQHF.

J is TRBJ2-1 and V is TRBV6-2 or TRBV6-3; D perhaps matches TRBD2 (5 bases). The V end was cut by 7 bases, the J end by 9 bases, with 19 bases between. The CDR3 contains 14 residues. Looked up from germline, CDR1 is MNHEY and CDR2 is SVGEGT. CDR3 bases: TGTGCCAGCACACTAGACATGGCGTATCCTGAGCAGTTCTTC. This gives the protein CASTLDMAYPEQFF.

This clonotype occurred many times. CDR3 bases: TGTGCCTGGAGTCAGGAGTTCGGGGGTACTGAAGCTTTCTTT. Its translation is CAWSQEFGGTEAFF. The V and J genes are TRBV30 and TRBJ1-1; D may be TRBD1 (5 bases). This CDR3 region has 14 residues. Germline V lookup: CDR1 GTSNPN, CDR2 SVGIG (reference sequence). V was clipped by 2 bases and J by 5 bases, with 15 bases between them.

Many counts were recorded for this clonotype. The J gene is TRBJ2-1, the V gene TRBV2, with no clear D. This CDR3 is built from 14 residues. V lost 0 bases, J lost 5 bases, and 8 bases lay in between. Germline values: CDR1 SNHLY, CDR2 FYNNEI. Here the CDR3 DNA reads TGTGCCAGCAGTGAAGCGTCGATAAACAATGAGCAGTTCTTC. The encoded protein is CASSEASINNEQFF.

This rearrangement joins TRBV14 to TRBJ2-2; D ambiguous. The V end was cut by 1 base, the J end by 0 bases, with 9 bases between. CDR1 SGHDN and CDR2 FVKESK come from the germline V gene. The CDR3 sequence is 16 residues long. CDR3 in DNA: TGTGCCAGCAGCCAAGTGGCCCGAGCGAACACCGGGGAGCTGTTTTTT. This translates into CASSQVARANTGELFF.